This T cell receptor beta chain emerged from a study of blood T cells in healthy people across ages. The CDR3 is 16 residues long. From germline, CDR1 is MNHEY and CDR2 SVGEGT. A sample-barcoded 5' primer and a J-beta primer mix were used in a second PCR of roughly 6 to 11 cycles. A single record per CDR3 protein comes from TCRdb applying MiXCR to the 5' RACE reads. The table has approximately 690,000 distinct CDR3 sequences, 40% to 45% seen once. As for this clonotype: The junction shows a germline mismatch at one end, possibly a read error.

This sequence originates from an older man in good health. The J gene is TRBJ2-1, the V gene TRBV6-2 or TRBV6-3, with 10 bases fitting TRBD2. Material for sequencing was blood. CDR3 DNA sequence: TGTGCCAGCAGTTTCGAACTAGCGGGACCCCCAAATGGGCAGTTCTTC. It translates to CASSFELAGPPNGQFF.